This T cell receptor (beta chain) was recorded in a study of T cell responses to AZD1222 COVID-19 vaccine (dated by TCRdb to the early 2020s). About the full investigation: A total of under 250 trial participants underwent TCR sequencing, of whom roughly 210 had received two doses of AZD1222 and about 25 had received two doses of the MenACWY control vaccine. Trial participants were enrolled by age into 18-55, 56-69 and 70-plus year subgroups, with around 150, 28 and 57 TCR-sequenced participants respectively.

Per the publication, the time point label means: about 28 days (+/-7) after the second vaccine dose. AZD1222 recipients with second doses at about 4 weeks or about 12 weeks were pooled, because spike-specific TCR depth and breadth did not differ between schedules. Vaccinee samples came from UK trials COV001 and COV002, including a single-blind randomized controlled phase 2/3 trial of AZD1222 (ChAdOx1 nCoV-19) in healthy adults. Trial participant PBMC samples were collected at day 0 and day 28 after the second dose for TCRbeta chain sequencing. Reading the germline V gene gives CDR1 MRHNA and CDR2 SNTAGT. The V and J ends are trimmed by 9 bases and 0 bases, leaving 18 bases between them. From the cysteine up to the phenylalanine, the CDR3 has a length of 17 residues. CDR3 DNA is the only sequence kept; it has 51 bases, read in frame from the first base. For this clone: Its antigen is still unknown. No base quality information exists; no much larger clone differs at one position.

Here is what the overall study found, with its caveats: After two AZD1222 doses, spike-specific TCR breadth and depth were significantly higher than at day 0 and than in MenACWY recipients. Reportedly, close to half of the unique spike-specific TCRs recognized epitopes lying outside the regions that are mutated in the B.1.351 and B.1.1.7 variants. Because no samples from the day 14 peak response were available, repertoires could be characterized only after the peak T cell response. Only six AZD1222 recipients were SARS-CoV-2 seropositive at baseline, limiting conclusions about previously exposed vaccinees. In the small 56-69-year group, the increase in depth fell short of significance, most likely because of low power. Participants were mostly white British, with more females than males. The authors suggested clonal diversity may have been underestimated. The vaccine-associated CD4 TCRs covered the entire spike protein, and the dominant responses fell in regions 160-218 and 743-854.

The CDR3 regions of human TCRbeta chains were analyzed by immunosequencing. Per the source publication's procedure: Repertoire TCRs were checked for matches against a reference library of SARS-CoV-2-specific TCRs that had been generated using the MIRA antigen-specificity platform. Breadth was defined as the fraction of unique TCRs that were SARS-CoV-2-associated. Depth was defined as the fraction of total T cells that were SARS-CoV-2-associated. Using the MIRA data, every spike-specific TCR was mapped to the spike region that the TCR reacted to and assigned to either a CD4 or a CD8 class. Log10-transformed breadth and depth values were compared by one-way ANOVA with Sidak's multiple comparisons tests. Drawn from immuneACCESS, this table holds only the in-frame rearrangements with V and J called that TCRdb kept. Clones are partly lost; checked studies trace under half to an unresolved V gene and leave the rest unexplained. V, J and clone size reflect that table, while D and trimming were determined from the DNA. This sample comprises over 85,000 clones, about nine tenths of them detected only once. The ten largest clones capture over 4% of the sample.

Rearrangement joined TRBV6-4 to TRBJ2-6; the D gene may be TRBD1 or TRBD2, since each aligns over 5 bases. The source was peripheral blood, collected 28 days after the second AZD1222 dose. The sequence came from an adult who received the AZD1222 COVID-19 vaccine. The CDR3 in this case is CARSAGTALSGANVLTF. The base sequence is TGTGCCAGATCCGCCGGGACGGCCCTCTCTGGGGCCAACGTCCTGACTTTC.